This T cell receptor beta chain was documented in a study of control samples from healthy donors and cancer patients. Repertoires were generated with immunoSEQ multiplex PCR, while TCRdb's copy carries only in-frame clones and drops some. The sample yields about 40,000 clones, roughly 86% seen once. This CDR3 has 15 residues. The germline V gene has CDR1 SGHAT and CDR2 FQDESV (reference sequence). Trimming cost V 0 bases and J 1 base, with 10 bases left between them. The sequence was collected from a woman aged 55-69 years with lung cancer. This chain joins TRBV11-1 and TRBJ2-7; D perhaps matches TRBD2 (6 bases). Sequencing used PBMCs. CDR3: CASSLAGGPSYEQYF. The CDR3 nucleotides read TGTGCCAGCAGCTTAGCAGGAGGGCCGTCCTACGAGCAGTACTTC.